The clone carrying this T cell receptor beta chain showed up just a few times. Its antigen is not known. V was pared by 4 bases and J by 6 bases, with 12 bases of the junction left unmatched. This CDR3 is 15 amino acids long. The sample originates from a study of T-cell memory formation after mild COVID-19. Whole-study results and caveats: Pre-infection memory held some responding clones, suggesting pre-existing cross-reactive T cells responded. Contracting CD4+ clones were located mainly in CM and EM, and CD8+ clones in EMRA.

From 5'RACE with constant-segment primers came TCR alpha and TCR beta cDNA libraries that carried sample barcodes and UMIs. TCRdb used MiXCR to reprocess the 5' RACE reads, holding one entry per CDR3 protein. This sample yields some 450,000 distinct CDR3 sequences, of which roughly 20% are seen a single time; 8.4% belongs to the top ten. What was sequenced was PBMCs or a T cell subset sorted from them (not recorded which). The J gene is TRBJ2-7, the V gene TRBV12-3 or TRBV12-4, with 7 positions matching TRBD2. The clonotype comes from an adult woman who had mild COVID-19 (a few samples of this study predate the infection). Cell type and time point are not known. CDR3 DNA sequence: TGTGCCAGCAGTTCTGGGGGGGTCATCGCGGGCGAGCAGTACTTC. Translation: CASSSGGVIAGEQYF.